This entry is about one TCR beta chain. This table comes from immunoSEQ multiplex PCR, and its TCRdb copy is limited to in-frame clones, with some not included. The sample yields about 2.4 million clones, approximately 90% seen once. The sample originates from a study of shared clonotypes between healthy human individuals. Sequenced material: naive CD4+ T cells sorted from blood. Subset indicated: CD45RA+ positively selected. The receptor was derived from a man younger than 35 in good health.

The CDR3 nucleotides read TGTGCCATCAGGGCCGGACAGGGTCCCTACGAGCAGTACTTC. As protein: CAIRAGQGPYEQYF. The chain recombines TRBV10-3 with TRBJ2-5, with 8 bases lining up with TRBD1. The J call may not be correct, given that the DNA end is closer to TRBJ2-7. CDR3 length: 14 amino acids. Germline V gene data show CDR1 as ENHRY and CDR2 as SYGVKD.